The present TCR beta chain was sequenced within a study of T cells in Graves' hyperthyroidism and ophthalmopathy. This clonotype turned up a few times. This CDR3 comprises 14 residues. CDR1 and CDR2 from the germline V gene are SGDLS and YYNGEE. V shed 0 bases, J shed 3 bases, and the junction held 3 bases outside the gene matches. The CDR3 regions of TCR beta were amplified from RNA transcripts. Initially, a first-round RT-PCR of the TCR CDR3 employed the HTBI primer set. TCRdb called the multiplex PCR reads again in MiXCR, with one record for every CDR3 protein. The sample lists 350,000 to 450,000 distinct CDR3 sequences, approximately 13% occurring once.

The TCR sequence derives from a woman aged 55-70 years with Graves' hyperthyroidism. Sequenced input: blood. V is TRBV9 and J is TRBJ2-7, with TRBD1 matching over 7 bases. The CDR3 here is CASSVGTGNYEQYF. CDR3 bases: TGTGCCAGCAGCGTAGGGACAGGAAACTACGAGCAGTACTTC.